A single sample gave rise to the 28 T cell receptor beta chains below, sequenced in a study of shared clonotypes between healthy human individuals. The naive CD8 fraction comprised CD45RO-negative cells positively selected for CCR7 and excluded terminally differentiated effector memory CD45RA+ cells. The data were produced by immunoSEQ multiplex PCR, yet TCRdb's version contains in-frame clones alone and is incomplete. The table has about 2.1 million clones, just over 90% seen once; the top ten hold around 1.7%. The sample consisted of naive CD8+ T cells from PBMCs. The source of these receptors is a man between 18 and 29 years old in good health. Some clones in this sample may be carry-over from other donors' samples.

The chain links TRBV7-9 to TRBJ2-7, with TRBD1 identical over 9 bases. Germline CDR1 SEHNR, CDR2 FQNEAQ (reference sequence). This CDR3 comprises 16 residues. Trimming removed 5 bases from V and 5 bases from J; junction bases left unmatched: 13. In DNA, the CDR3 is TGTGCCAGCAGCCACCCTCCGGACAGGGGTATCCACGAGCAGTACTTC. It codes for CASSHPPDRGIHEQYF.

V is TRBV18 and J is TRBJ2-6, with TRBD1 as a possible D gene (6 bases). The ends were cut back, 5 bases at V and 0 bases at J, with 14 bases in the middle. The germline CDR1 and CDR2 sequences are KGHSH and LQKENI. The CDR3 loop spans 17 amino acids. The CDR3 nucleotides are TGTGCCAGCTCATCAAGACAGGTATACTCTGGGGCCAACGTCCTGACTTTC. Encoded protein: CASSSRQVYSGANVLTF.

This clone was observed a single time. V and J are TRBV5-5 and TRBJ2-7; weak D call: TRBD1 (5 bases). The CDR3 sequence is 18 residues long. In germline, CDR1 is SGHKS, CDR2 YYEKEE (reference sequence). Deletions cut 1 base from V and 4 bases from J, with 24 bases between. CDR3 coding DNA: TGTGCCAGCAGCTTGTTCTTGGCAGGGAAGATTTCGACTTACGAGCAGTACTTC. This codes for CASSLFLAGKISTYEQYF.

This chain uses TRBV6-1 with TRBJ2-1; D is ambiguous. The CDR3 totals 15 residues. The V end was cut by 4 bases, the J end by 3 bases, with 13 bases between. In germline, CDR1 is MNHNS, CDR2 SASEGT. The CDR3 sequence: CASSVLLGSYNEQFF. The CDR3 DNA reads as TGTGCCAGCAGTGTTCTTCTAGGCAGCTACAATGAGCAGTTCTTC.

This rearrangement joins TRBV28 to TRBJ2-1, with 7 bases matching TRBD1. Germline CDR1 and CDR2: MDHEN and SYDVKM. This CDR3 is built from 15 residues. Trimming cost V 2 bases and J 4 bases; bases outside gene matches: 5. In DNA, the CDR3 is TGTGCCAGCAGTTTACTCCAGGGGGAATACAATGAGCAGTTCTTC. Protein: CASSLLQGEYNEQFF.

With respect to this clone: Compared with germline, one end of the junction differs, possibly owing to a read error. The V gene is TRBV5-4, the J gene TRBJ2-2; D possibly uses TRBD1 or TRBD2 (5 bases each). There are 17 residues in the CDR3. CDR1 SGHNT and CDR2 YYREEE come from the germline V gene (reference sequence). The CDR3 DNA is TGTGCCAGCAGCACGATTTTCGGGGCCCTCAACACCAGGGAGCTGTTTTTT. It yields the protein CASSTIFGALNTRELFF.

The CDR3 is CSVESYNEQFF. The CDR3 region has the DNA TGCAGCGTTGAATCTTACAATGAGCAGTTCTTC. The chain joins TRBV29-1 to TRBJ2-1; no firm D call. V lost 2 bases and J 4 bases, leaving 3 bases between the germline ends. The V gene's germline CDR1 is SQVTM and CDR2 ANQGSEA. The CDR3 spans 11 residues.

V gene TRBV7-9 combines with J gene TRBJ2-3; D is perhaps TRBD1 or TRBD2 (5 bases each). The V gene's germline CDR1 is SEHNR and CDR2 FQNEAQ (reference sequence). The CDR3 has 15 amino acids. The V and J ends lost 6 bases and 0 bases respectively, with 13 bases between them. The CDR3 loop is CASRPNRTSTDTQYF. The CDR3 region has the DNA TGTGCCAGCAGACCGAACAGGACTAGCACAGATACGCAGTATTTT.

The chain employs TRBV9 and TRBJ2-3; the D is unclear. Germline assignment: CDR1 SGDLS and CDR2 YYNGEE. The CDR3 has 15 residues. The ends were cut back, 0 bases at V and 4 bases at J, with 12 bases in the middle. The CDR3 DNA is TGTGCCAGCAGCGTAGTTGCTAGGGCGGCAGATACGCAGTATTTT. Protein sequence: CASSVVARAADTQYF. The whole variable domain, filled in from reference TRBV9 and TRBJ2-3, reads DSGVTQTPKHLITATGQRVTLRCSPRSGDLSVYWYQQSLDQGLQFLIQYYNGEERAKGNILERFSAQQFPDLHSELNLSSLELGDSALYFCASSVVARAADTQYFGPGTRLTVL.

The gene calls are TRBV29-1 and TRBJ2-7, with TRBD1 identical over 7 bases. Trimming took 5 bases from V and 0 from J; bases not matched to a gene: 4. CDR1 and CDR2 (germline): SQVTM, ANQGSEA. There are 13 residues in the CDR3. The CDR3 loop is CSVQTGSSYEQYF. The CDR3 DNA sequence: TGCAGCGTTCAGACAGGGAGCTCCTACGAGCAGTACTTC.

The V call is TRBV2, the J call TRBJ1-1, with D uncertain. V lost 3 bases and J lost 1, with 9 bases in between. Germline CDR1 reads SNHLY; CDR2 reads FYNNEI. The CDR3 loop spans 14 amino acids. CDR3 loop: CASSDVWPNTEAFF. The CDR3 DNA reads as TGTGCCAGCAGTGACGTGTGGCCGAACACTGAAGCTTTCTTT.

V is TRBV9 and J is TRBJ1-3; 7 nucleotides align to TRBD1. Trimming removed 0 bases from V and 2 bases from J; junction bases left unmatched: 2. Per germline, CDR1 SGDLS and CDR2 YYNGEE. CDR3 length: 15 residues. CDR3 loop: CASSVATGPGNTIYF. DNA for the CDR3: TGTGCCAGCAGCGTAGCGACAGGGCCTGGAAACACCATATATTTT.

This chain connects TRBV4-1 to TRBJ2-3; D might be TRBD1 or TRBD2, each matching 5 bases. Looked up from germline, CDR1 is MGHRA and CDR2 is YSYEKL. V was pared by 1 base and J by 1 base, with 9 bases between. The CDR3 contains 15 residues. CDR3 in DNA: TGCGCCAGCAGCCAAGTAGGGGACCGCACAGATACGCAGTATTTT. This encodes CASSQVGDRTDTQYF.

The chain has TRBV25-1 and TRBJ2-7; 11 nucleotides align to TRBD1. V shed 6 bases, J shed 5 bases, and the junction held 6 bases outside the gene matches. This CDR3 region has 14 residues. CDR1 MGHDK and CDR2 SYGVNS come from the germline V gene. The CDR3 nucleotides read TGTGCCAGCAGGCTGGGACAGGGGGAAGACGAGCAGTACTTC. This gives the protein CASRLGQGEDEQYF.

The V gene is TRBV19, the J gene TRBJ2-1; possibly TRBD2 for D (6 bases). The CDR3 is 15 amino acids. Per the germline V gene, CDR1 is LNHDA and CDR2 is SQIVND (reference sequence). Trimming removed 4 bases at V and 1 base at J, with 11 bases between. The CDR3 sequence: CASSTGLASYNEQFF. Here the CDR3 DNA reads TGTGCCAGTAGTACGGGACTTGCATCCTACAATGAGCAGTTCTTC.

V and J are TRBV29-1 and TRBJ2-7; 8 bases match TRBD1. Germline CDR1 reads SQVTM; CDR2 reads ANQGSEA. The J segment lost 3 bases and the V segment lost 7 bases, leaving 5 bases of the junction unmatched. The CDR3 spans 12 residues. The CDR3 protein is CSAWDRSYEQYF. The CDR3 DNA reads as TGCAGCGCTTGGGACAGGAGCTACGAGCAGTACTTC.

This clone occurred once. The V gene is TRBV7-9, the J gene TRBJ2-3; 12 nucleotides line up with TRBD2. The junction had 7 bases not matched to a gene; V was cut back by 4 bases and J by 8 bases. The CDR3 is 15 residues long. Per the germline V gene, CDR1 is SEHNR and CDR2 is FQNEAQ (reference sequence). The CDR3: CASSSLTSGGGTQYF. CDR3 DNA: TGTGCCAGCAGCTCTCTGACTAGCGGGGGAGGTACGCAGTATTTT. Full variable domain (missing parts from reference TRBV7-9 and TRBJ2-3): DTGVSQNPRHKITKRGQNVTFRCDPISEHNRLYWYRQTLGQGPEFLTYFQNEAQLEKSRLLSDRFSAERPKGSFSTLEIQRTEQGDSAMYLCASSSLTSGGGTQYFGPGTRLTVL.

V usage is TRBV4-3 and J usage is TRBJ2-3; 8 bases are shared with TRBD2. J gave up 6 bases and V 0 bases, and 8 bases lay outside the gene matches. Germline V gene sequence: CDR1 LGHNA, CDR2 YSLEER. The CDR3 consists of 16 residues. The CDR3, as DNA: TGCGCCAGCAGCCAAGATCCCAGCGGGGGAGGGGATACGCAGTATTTT. Protein sequence: CASSQDPSGGGDTQYF.

In its sample, this clone was seen once. The CDR3, as DNA: TGTGCCAGCAGCTTGATTAGGTCTGGCTACACCTTC. The encoded protein is CASSLIRSGYTF. This chain uses TRBV5-6 with TRBJ1-2; D ambiguous. The length of the CDR3 is 12 residues. Germline loops: CDR1 SGHDT, CDR2 YYEEEE. Trimming left V 1 base short and J 7 bases short, with 8 bases between.

Regarding this clone: Additional DNA sequences in this sample encode the identical CDR3. The J gene is TRBJ2-2, the V gene TRBV28; D call uncertain. CDR3 length: 13 amino acids. From germline, CDR1 is MDHEN and CDR2 SYDVKM. With 5 bases removed from V and 1 base from J, the gap between germline ends came to 5 bases. The CDR3 reads CASSPENTGELFF. The CDR3 nucleotides are TGTGCCAGCAGTCCCGAGAACACCGGGGAGCTGTTTTTT. Complete variable domain (other parts from reference TRBV28 and TRBJ2-2): DVKVTQSSRYLVKRTGEKVFLECVQDMDHENMFWYRQDPGLGLRLIYFSYDVKMKEKGDIPEGYSVSREKKERFSLILESASTNQTSMYLCASSPENTGELFFGEGSRLTVL.

This chain connects TRBV4-1 to TRBJ2-2; D gene uncertain. The length of the CDR3 is 14 residues. V lost 1 base and J 3 bases, leaving 6 bases between the germline ends. Germline values: CDR1 MGHRA, CDR2 YSYEKL. CDR3 residues: CASSQAKDTGELFF. CDR3 nucleotide sequence: TGCGCCAGCAGCCAAGCCAAGGACACCGGGGAGCTGTTTTTT.

The chain has TRBV4-3 and TRBJ1-3; D ambiguous. Trimming took off 2 bases at V and 2 bases at J, with 7 bases between the two ends. CDR1 and CDR2 (germline): LGHNA, YSLEER. The CDR3 is 14 residues long. For the CDR3, the DNA is TGCGCCAGCAGCCAAAAGGCGGCTGGAAACACCATATATTTT. It specifies CASSQKAAGNTIYF.

The J gene is TRBJ1-2, the V gene TRBV10-3, with D possibly being TRBD1 (6 bases). V lost 3 bases, J lost 2 bases, and 10 bases lay in between. In germline, CDR1 is ENHRY, CDR2 SYGVKD. The CDR3 extends over 14 amino acids. The CDR3 DNA sequence: TGTGCCATCAGTGAAACAGGGTCCAACTATGGCTACACCTTC. It translates to CAISETGSNYGYTF.

V and J are TRBV27 and TRBJ1-1; TRBD1 matches at 8 bases. CDR1 and CDR2 (germline): MNHEY, SMNVEV (reference sequence). The trim removed 5 bases at V and 3 bases at J, leaving 11 bases unmatched. The CDR3 consists of 16 residues. This CDR3 is CASSVLGQGSDTEAFF. CDR3 DNA: TGTGCCAGCAGTGTCCTCGGACAGGGAAGCGACACTGAAGCTTTCTTT.

This chain uses TRBV4-2 with TRBJ2-1; D call uncertain. The CDR3 is 13 residues long. The V gene's germline CDR1 is LGHNA and CDR2 YNFKEQ. Trimming shortened V by 4 bases and J by 8 bases, and 12 bases separated the two germline ends. The CDR3 reads CASSPPSSHEQFF. The DNA of the CDR3 is TGTGCCAGCAGCCCCCCATCCTCCCATGAGCAGTTCTTC.

This clone has just one count. This sequence joins TRBV2 and TRBJ1-3; tentative D call: TRBD1 (6 bases). Germline V lookup: CDR1 SNHLY, CDR2 FYNNEI. The length of the CDR3 is 13 residues. Trimming stripped 10 bases from V and 2 bases from J, with 12 bases between. CDR3 DNA sequence: TGTGCCAATCACAGGGTAACTGGAAACACCATATATTTT. The encoded protein is CANHRVTGNTIYF.

In regard to this clone: Distinct nucleotide sequences in the sample also encode this CDR3. The chain combines TRBV7-8 with TRBJ2-3; D may be TRBD1 or TRBD2 (5 bases each). CDR1 and CDR2 (germline): SGHVS, FQNEAQ. Trimming took off 2 bases at V and 1 base at J, with 7 bases between the two ends. CDR3 size: 14 residues. In nucleotides, the CDR3 is TGTGCCAGCAGCTTAACGGGGCGCACAGATACGCAGTATTTT. It is translated as CASSLTGRTDTQYF.

The chain uses TRBV6-5 and TRBJ1-4; TRBD1 matches 9 bases. CDR1 and CDR2 from the germline V gene are MNHEY and SVGAGI. Losses at the gene ends were 6 bases for V and 6 bases for J; bases not matched to a gene: 5. This CDR3 comprises 14 residues. CDR3 protein: CASRPGTGYEKLFF. For the CDR3, the DNA is TGTGCCAGCAGACCCGGGACAGGGTATGAAAAACTGTTTTTT.